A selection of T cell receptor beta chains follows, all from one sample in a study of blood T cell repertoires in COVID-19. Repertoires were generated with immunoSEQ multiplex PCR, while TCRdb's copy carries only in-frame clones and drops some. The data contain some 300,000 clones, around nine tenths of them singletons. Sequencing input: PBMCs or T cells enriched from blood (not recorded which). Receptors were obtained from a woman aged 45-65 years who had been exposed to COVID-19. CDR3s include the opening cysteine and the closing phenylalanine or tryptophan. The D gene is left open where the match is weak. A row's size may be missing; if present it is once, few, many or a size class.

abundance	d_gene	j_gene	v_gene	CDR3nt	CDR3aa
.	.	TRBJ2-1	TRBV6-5	TGTGCCAGCGGCGGGACCTTCTACAATGAGCAGTTCTTC	CASGGTFYNEQFF
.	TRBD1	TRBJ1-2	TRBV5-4	TGTGCCAGCAGCGGAGTTCAACAGGGGAAGGACTATGGCTACACCTTC	CASSGVQQGKDYGYTF
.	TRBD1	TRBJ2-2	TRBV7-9	TGTGCCAGCAGCGAAACCGGGACAGGGACCACCGGGGAGCTGTTTTTT	CASSETGTGTTGELFF
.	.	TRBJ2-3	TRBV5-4	TGTGCCAGCAGCGGGGGGGCCGGGCCCACAGATACGCAGTATTTT	CASSGGAGPTDTQYF
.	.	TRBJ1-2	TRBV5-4	TGTGCCAGCAGCCTTCGGGAACGGTACACCTTC	CASSLRERYTF
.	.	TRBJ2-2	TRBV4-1	TGCGCCAGCAGCCAAAGCTTATACACCGGGGAGCTGTTTTTT	CASSQSLYTGELFF
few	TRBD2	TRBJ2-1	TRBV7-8	TGTGCCAGCAGCCTAAAGCGGGGCGTCTCCTACAATGAGCAGTTCTTC	CASSLKRGVSYNEQFF
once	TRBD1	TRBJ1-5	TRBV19	TGTGCCAGTAGTATAGGTCGAGACAGGGTGGGTCAGCCCCAGCATTTT	CASSIGRDRVGQPQHF
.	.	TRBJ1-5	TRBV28	TGTGCCAGCTGTGCATTTGAGAGCGATCAGCCCCAGCATTTT	CASCAFESDQPQHF
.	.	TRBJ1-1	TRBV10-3	TGTGCCATCACCCGCGGCGATTCGAACACTGAAGCTTTCTTT	CAITRGDSNTEAFF
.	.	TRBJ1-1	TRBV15	TGTGCCACCAGCGTCAGACAGTACACTGAAGCTTTCTTT	CATSVRQYTEAFF
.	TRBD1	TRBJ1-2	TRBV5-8	TGTGCCAGCAGCCGGGGACAGGGGGCTAACTATGGCTACACCTTC	CASSRGQGANYGYTF
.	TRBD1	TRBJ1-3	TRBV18	TGTGCCAGCTCGCCAGACAGGGGAGGCTTTGCTGGAAACACCATATATTTT	CASSPDRGGFAGNTIYF
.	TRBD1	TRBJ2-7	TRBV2	TGTGCCAGCAGTGAAGCGGGACAGGGCTACGAGCAGTACTTC	CASSEAGQGYEQYF
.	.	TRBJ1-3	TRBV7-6	TGTGCCAGCAGCTTAACTACCGGGGGTGCTGGAAACACCATATATTTT	CASSLTTGGAGNTIYF
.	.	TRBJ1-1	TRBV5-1	TGCGCCAGCAGCCTGAGCGGGCCCGAAGCTTTCTTT	CASSLSGPEAFF
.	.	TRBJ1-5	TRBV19	TGTGCCAGTTCCGGCAGGGGAGGGAATCAGCCCCAGCATTTT	CASSGRGGNQPQHF
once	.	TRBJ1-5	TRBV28	TGTGCCAGCAGGCGGAGTGGAGGTGCTGGAAATCAGCCCCAGCATTTT	CASRRSGGAGNQPQHF
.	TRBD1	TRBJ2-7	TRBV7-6	TGTGCCAGCAGCGCGAGGACAGGGGAGTTCACTCCCTACGAGCAGTACTTC	CASSARTGEFTPYEQYF
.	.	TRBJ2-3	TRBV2	TGTGCCAGCAGTCCACGAGGAGGGTTCACAGATACGCAGTATTTT	CASSPRGGFTDTQYF
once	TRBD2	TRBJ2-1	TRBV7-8	TGTGCCAGCAGCCCAAACAGCGGGGGGCCCAATGAGCAGTTCTTC	CASSPNSGGPNEQFF
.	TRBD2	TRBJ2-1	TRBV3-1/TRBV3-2	TGTGCCAGCAGCCAACTCCTGCTAGCGGGGGGGGCCTACAATGAGCAGTTCTTC	CASSQLLLAGGAYNEQFF
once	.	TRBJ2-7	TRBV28	TGTGCCAGCAGGTTCCGACAGACCCGCTCCTACGAGCAGTACTTC	CASRFRQTRSYEQYF
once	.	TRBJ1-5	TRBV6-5	TGTGCCAGCAGTAACCGGGACAACAATCAGCCCCAGCATTTT	CASSNRDNNQPQHF
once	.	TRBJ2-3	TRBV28	TGTGCCAGCAGACGACTTGGATGGGGGCCGCTTCATGATACGCAGTATTTT	CASRRLGWGPLHDTQYF
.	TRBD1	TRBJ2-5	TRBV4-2	TGTGCCAGCAGCCAGAGGGACAGGGGGCAAGAGACCCAGTACTTC	CASSQRDRGQETQYF